This T cell receptor beta chain appears in the sequencing data of a study of T cell changes during pregnancy in multiple sclerosis. The CDR3 is 15 residues long. Germline values: CDR1 SEHNR, CDR2 FQNEAQ (reference sequence). V dropped 0 bases and J dropped 6; count of bases not matched to a gene: 3. Some clones are missing from TCRdb's copy, which holds only in-frame ones; the method was immunoSEQ multiplex PCR. The table lists approximately 70,000 clones, roughly 92% of them singletons. The source was peripheral blood, collected in the second trimester of pregnancy. The source of this sequence is a female donor with multiple sclerosis, enrolled in a pregnancy study. V is TRBV7-9 and J is TRBJ2-1; 9 positions match TRBD2. The CDR3 protein is CASSLATSGRNEQFF. CDR3 nucleotides: TGTGCCAGCAGCTTAGCGACTAGCGGCCGCAATGAGCAGTTCTTC.